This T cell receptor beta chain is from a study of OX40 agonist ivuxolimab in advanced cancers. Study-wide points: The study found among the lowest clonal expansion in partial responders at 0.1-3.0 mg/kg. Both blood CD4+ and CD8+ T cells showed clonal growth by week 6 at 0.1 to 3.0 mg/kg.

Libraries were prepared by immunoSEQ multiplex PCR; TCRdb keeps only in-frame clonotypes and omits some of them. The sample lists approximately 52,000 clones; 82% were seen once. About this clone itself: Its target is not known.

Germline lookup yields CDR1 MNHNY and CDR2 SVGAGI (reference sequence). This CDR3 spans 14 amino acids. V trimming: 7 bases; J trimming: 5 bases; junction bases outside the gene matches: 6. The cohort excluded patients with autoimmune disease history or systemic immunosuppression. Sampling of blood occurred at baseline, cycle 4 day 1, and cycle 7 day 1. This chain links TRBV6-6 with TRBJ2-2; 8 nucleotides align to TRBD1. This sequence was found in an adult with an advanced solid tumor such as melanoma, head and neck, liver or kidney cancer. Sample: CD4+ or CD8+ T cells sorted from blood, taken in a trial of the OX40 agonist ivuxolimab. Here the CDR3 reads CASKPGQATGELFF. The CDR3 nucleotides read TGTGCCAGCAAACCGGGACAGGCTACCGGGGAGCTGTTTTTT.